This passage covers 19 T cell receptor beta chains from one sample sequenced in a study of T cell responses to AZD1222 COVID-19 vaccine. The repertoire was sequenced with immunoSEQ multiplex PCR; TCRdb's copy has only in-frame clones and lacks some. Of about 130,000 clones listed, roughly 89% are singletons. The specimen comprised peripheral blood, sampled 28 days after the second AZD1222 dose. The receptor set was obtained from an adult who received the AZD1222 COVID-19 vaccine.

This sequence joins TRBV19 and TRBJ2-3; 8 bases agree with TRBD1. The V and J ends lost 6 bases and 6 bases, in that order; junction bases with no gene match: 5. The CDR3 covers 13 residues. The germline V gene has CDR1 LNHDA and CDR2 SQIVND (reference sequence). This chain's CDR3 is CASRPTGVDTQYF. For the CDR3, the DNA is TGTGCCAGTAGACCGACAGGGGTCGATACGCAGTATTTT.

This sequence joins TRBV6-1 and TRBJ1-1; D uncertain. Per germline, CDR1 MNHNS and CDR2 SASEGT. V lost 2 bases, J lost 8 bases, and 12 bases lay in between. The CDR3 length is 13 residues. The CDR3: CASSEFTFVEAFF. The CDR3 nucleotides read TGTGCCAGCAGTGAATTTACGTTTGTCGAAGCTTTCTTT.

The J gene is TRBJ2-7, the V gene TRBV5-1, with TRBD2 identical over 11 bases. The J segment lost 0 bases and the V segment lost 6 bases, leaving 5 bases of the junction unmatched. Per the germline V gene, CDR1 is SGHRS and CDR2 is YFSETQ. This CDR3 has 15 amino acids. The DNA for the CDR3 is TGCGCCAGCACCTTCCTAGCGGGGGGCTCCTACGAGCAGTACTTC. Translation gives CASTFLAGGSYEQYF.

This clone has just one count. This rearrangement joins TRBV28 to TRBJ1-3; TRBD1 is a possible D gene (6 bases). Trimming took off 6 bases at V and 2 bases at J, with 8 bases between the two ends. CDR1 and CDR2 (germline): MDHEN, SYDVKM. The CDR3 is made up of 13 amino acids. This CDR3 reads CASRGGAGNTIYF. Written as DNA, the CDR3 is TGTGCCAGCAGAGGGGGGGCTGGAAACACCATATATTTT.

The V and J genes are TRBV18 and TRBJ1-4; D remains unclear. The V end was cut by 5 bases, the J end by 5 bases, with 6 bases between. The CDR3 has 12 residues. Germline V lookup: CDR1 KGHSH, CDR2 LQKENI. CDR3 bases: TGTGCCAGCTCAGTACGAAATGAAAAACTGTTTTTT. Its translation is CASSVRNEKLFF.

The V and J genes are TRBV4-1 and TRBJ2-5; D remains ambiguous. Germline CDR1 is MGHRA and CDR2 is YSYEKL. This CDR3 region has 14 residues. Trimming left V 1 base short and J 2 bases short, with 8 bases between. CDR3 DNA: TGCGCCAGCAGCCAAGGCAGGTTGCAAGAGACCCAGTACTTC. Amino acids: CASSQGRLQETQYF.

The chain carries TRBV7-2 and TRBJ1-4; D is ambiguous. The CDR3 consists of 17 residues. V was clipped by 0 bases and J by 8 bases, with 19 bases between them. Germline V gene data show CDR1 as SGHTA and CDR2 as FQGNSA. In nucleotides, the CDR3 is TGTGCCAGCAGCTTAGCGTTCGCGGGGAGGACGATGGAAAAACTGTTTTTT. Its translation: CASSLAFAGRTMEKLFF.

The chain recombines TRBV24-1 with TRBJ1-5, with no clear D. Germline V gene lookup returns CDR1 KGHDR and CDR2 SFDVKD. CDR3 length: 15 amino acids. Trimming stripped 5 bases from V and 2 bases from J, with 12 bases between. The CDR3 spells CATSGGERGNQPQHF. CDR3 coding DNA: TGTGCCACCAGTGGCGGGGAGAGGGGCAATCAGCCCCAGCATTTT.

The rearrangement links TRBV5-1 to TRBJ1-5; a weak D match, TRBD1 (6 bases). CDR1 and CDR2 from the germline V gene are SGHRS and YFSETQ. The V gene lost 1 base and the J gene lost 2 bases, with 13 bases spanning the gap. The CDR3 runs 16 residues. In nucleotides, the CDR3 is TGCGCCAGCAGCTTGATAGGGGGAGACGGCAATCAGCCCCAGCATTTT. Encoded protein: CASSLIGGDGNQPQHF. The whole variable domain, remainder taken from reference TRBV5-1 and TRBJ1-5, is KAGVTQTPRYLIKTRGQQVTLSCSPISGHRSVSWYQQTPGQGLQFLFEYFSETQRNKGNFPGRFSGRQFSNSRSEMNVSTLELGDSALYLCASSLIGGDGNQPQHFGDGTRLSIL.

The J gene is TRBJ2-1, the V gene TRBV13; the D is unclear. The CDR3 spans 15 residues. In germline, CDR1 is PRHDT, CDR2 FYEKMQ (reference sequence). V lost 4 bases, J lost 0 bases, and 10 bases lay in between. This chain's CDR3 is CASSSPSSSYNEQFF. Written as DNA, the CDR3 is TGTGCCAGCAGCTCCCCTTCGAGCTCCTACAATGAGCAGTTCTTC.

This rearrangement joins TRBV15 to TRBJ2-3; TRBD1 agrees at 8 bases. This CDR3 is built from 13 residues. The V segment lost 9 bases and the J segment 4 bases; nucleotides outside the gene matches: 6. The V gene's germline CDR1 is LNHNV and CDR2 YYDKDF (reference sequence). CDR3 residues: CATGQGSSDTQYF. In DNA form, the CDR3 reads TGTGCCACAGGACAGGGTTCATCAGATACGCAGTATTTT.

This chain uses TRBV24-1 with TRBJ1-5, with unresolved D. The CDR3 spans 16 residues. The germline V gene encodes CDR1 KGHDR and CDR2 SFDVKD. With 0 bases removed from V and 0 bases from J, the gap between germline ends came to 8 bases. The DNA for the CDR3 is TGTGCCACCAGTGATTTGGGTCCGGATAGCAATCAGCCCCAGCATTTT. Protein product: CATSDLGPDSNQPQHF.

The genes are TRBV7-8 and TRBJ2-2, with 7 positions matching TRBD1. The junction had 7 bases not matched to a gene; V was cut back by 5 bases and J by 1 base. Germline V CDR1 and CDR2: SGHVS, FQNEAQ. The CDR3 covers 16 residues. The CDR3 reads CASSPFRDRNTGELFF. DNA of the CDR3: TGTGCCAGCAGCCCATTCAGGGACAGGAACACCGGGGAGCTGTTTTTT.

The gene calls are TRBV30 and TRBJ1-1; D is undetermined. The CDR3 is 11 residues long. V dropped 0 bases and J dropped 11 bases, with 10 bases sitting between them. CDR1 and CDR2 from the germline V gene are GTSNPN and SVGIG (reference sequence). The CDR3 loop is CAWSVRVGAFF. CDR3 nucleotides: TGTGCCTGGAGTGTAAGGGTTGGGGCTTTCTTT. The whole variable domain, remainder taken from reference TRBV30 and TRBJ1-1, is SQTIHQWPATLVQPVGSPLSLECTVEGTSNPNLYWYRQAAGRGLQLLFYSVGIGQISSEVPQNLSASRPQDRQFILSSKKLLLSDSGFYLCAWSVRVGAFFGQGTRLTVV.

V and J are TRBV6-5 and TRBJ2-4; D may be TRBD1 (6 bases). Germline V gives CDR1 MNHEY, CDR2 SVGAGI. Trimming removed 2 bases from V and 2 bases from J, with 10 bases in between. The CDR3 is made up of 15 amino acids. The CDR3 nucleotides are TGTGCCAGCAGTTACGTTCAGGGGACCAAAAACATTCAGTACTTC. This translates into CASSYVQGTKNIQYF.

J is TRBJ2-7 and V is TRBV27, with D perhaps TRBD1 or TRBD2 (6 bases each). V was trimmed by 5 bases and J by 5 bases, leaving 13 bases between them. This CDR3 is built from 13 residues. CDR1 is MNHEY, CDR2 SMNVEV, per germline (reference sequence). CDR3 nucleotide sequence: TGTGCCAGCAGTCGTTGGGGGGCCCACGAGCAGTACTTC. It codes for CASSRWGAHEQYF.

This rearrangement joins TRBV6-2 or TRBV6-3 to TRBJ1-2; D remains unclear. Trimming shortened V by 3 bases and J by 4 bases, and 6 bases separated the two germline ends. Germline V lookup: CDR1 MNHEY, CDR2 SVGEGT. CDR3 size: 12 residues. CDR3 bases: TGTGCCAGCAGTTATATGTCCTATGGCTACACCTTC. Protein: CASSYMSYGYTF.

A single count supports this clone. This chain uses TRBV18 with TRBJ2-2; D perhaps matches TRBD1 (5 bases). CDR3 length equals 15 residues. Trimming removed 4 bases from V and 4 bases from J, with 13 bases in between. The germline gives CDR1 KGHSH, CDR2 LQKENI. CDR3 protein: CASSLRQGGTGELFF. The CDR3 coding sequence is TGTGCCAGCTCACTACGTCAGGGTGGCACCGGGGAGCTGTTTTTT. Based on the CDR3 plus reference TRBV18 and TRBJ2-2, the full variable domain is NAGVMQNPRHLVRRRGQEARLRCSPMKGHSHVYWYRQLPEEGLKFMVYLQKENIIDESGMPKERFSAEFPKEGPSILRIQQVVRGDSAAYFCASSLRQGGTGELFFGEGSRLTVL.

The CDR3 region is CAWSTGQGLSGANVLTF. The DNA for the CDR3 is TGTGCCTGGAGCACGGGACAGGGCCTCTCTGGGGCCAACGTCCTGACTTTC. The V call is TRBV30, the J call TRBJ2-6; the match to TRBD1 covers 9 bases. The CDR3 is 17 residues long. The V and J ends lost 3 bases and 0 bases, in that order; junction bases with no gene match: 6. From germline, CDR1 is GTSNPN and CDR2 SVGIG (reference sequence). The full variable domain, rest sourced from reference TRBV30 and TRBJ2-6, is SQTIHQWPATLVQPVGSPLSLECTVEGTSNPNLYWYRQAAGRGLQLLFYSVGIGQISSEVPQNLSASRPQDRQFILSSKKLLLSDSGFYLCAWSTGQGLSGANVLTFGAGSRLTVL.